These 24 T cell receptor beta chains originate from one sample sequenced in a study of neurological immune-mediated disorders (dated by TCRdb to between 2018 and 2020). What the time point label conveys for this sample: longitudinal time-point 1 (baseline). The library came from 5' RACE. The run used an Illumina HiSeq 2500. Clones were called with MiXCR by TCRdb after fastp trimmed the public reads at Q25, and only in-frame beta chains were retained. Records with the same CDR3 protein are collapsed into one entry carrying the most frequent genes and DNA. The sample has roughly 36,000 distinct CDR3 sequences on record, under 4% of them singletons. Clones ranked in the top ten supply around 8% of the sample. Input material: PBMCs. Every receptor here comes from a woman between 55 and 75 years old with multiple sclerosis.

This clonotype was seen ten or more times. The CDR3 is CASSQAAGTYNEQFF. For the CDR3, the DNA is TGTGCCAGCAGCCAAGCAGCGGGGACCTACAATGAGCAGTTCTTC. The chain is built from TRBV3-1 and TRBJ2-1; 7 positions match TRBD2. The CDR3 extends over 15 amino acids. The V gene end was trimmed by 1 base and the J gene end by 2 bases; junction bases not matched to a gene: 2. The V gene's germline CDR1 is LGHDT and CDR2 YNNKEL (reference sequence).

This clonotype was found many times. This chain links TRBV27 with TRBJ1-5, with 7 bases aligning to TRBD1. Germline trimming cut 5 bases from V and 6 bases from J; bases unmatched to any gene: 16. Germline V gene lookup returns CDR1 MNHEY and CDR2 SMNVEV (reference sequence). The CDR3 is 17 residues long. CDR3 nucleotide sequence: TGTGCCAGCAGTCAGGGGGGCCGGGGGGATAGGAGTCAGCCCCAGCATTTT. Amino acids: CASSQGGRGDRSQPQHF.

This clonotype was counted many times. The chain has TRBV5-1 and TRBJ1-6; 10 bases are shared with TRBD1. With 4 bases clipped from V and 10 bases from J, the junction kept 8 bases outside the gene matches. The germline CDR1 and CDR2 sequences are SGHRS and YFSETQ. The CDR3 contains 15 residues. CDR3 coding DNA: TGCGCCAGCAGCAGAAGACAGGGGGCAACATCACCCCTCCACTTT. It translates to CASSRRQGATSPLHF. Variable domain in full (rest from reference TRBV5-1 and TRBJ1-6): KAGVTQTPRYLIKTRGQQVTLSCSPISGHRSVSWYQQTPGQGLQFLFEYFSETQRNKGNFPGRFSGRQFSNSRSEMNVSTLELGDSALYLCASSRRQGATSPLHFGNGTRLTVT.

The sample holds many counts of this clonotype. The chain carries TRBV5-1 and TRBJ1-1, with 7 bases identical to TRBD1. The germline gives CDR1 SGHRS, CDR2 YFSETQ. J gave up 1 base and V 4 bases, and 4 bases lay outside the gene matches. This CDR3 contains 14 residues. The CDR3 region is CASSPRTGNTEAFF. In nucleotides, the CDR3 is TGCGCCAGCAGCCCCCGGACAGGGAACACTGAAGCTTTCTTT.

This clonotype was observed many times. The chain uses TRBV3-1 and TRBJ2-3; the D gene is possibly TRBD1 (5 bases). Trimming stripped 7 bases from V and 3 bases from J, with 20 bases between. Looked up from germline, CDR1 is LGHDT and CDR2 is YNNKEL (reference sequence). This CDR3 is built from 16 residues. CDR3 coding DNA: TGTGCCAGCACCCTCCGTAGGGGAAGAGGTACAGATACGCAGTATTTT. Translating it yields CASTLRRGRGTDTQYF.

This clonotype was seen ten or more times. J is TRBJ2-7 and V is TRBV14; possibly TRBD1 for D (5 bases). The germline V gene has CDR1 SGHDN and CDR2 FVKESK. Deletions cut 2 bases from V and 2 bases from J, with 10 bases between. The CDR3 totals 14 residues. The CDR3 here is CASSQYRPPYEQYF. CDR3 nucleotides: TGTGCCAGCAGCCAATACAGGCCTCCCTACGAGCAGTACTTC.

The CDR3 spells CASSDSPVSEAFF. The CDR3 DNA reads as TGTGCCAGCAGTGACTCCCCAGTCAGTGAAGCTTTCTTT. The rearrangement uses TRBV6-4 and TRBJ1-1; D gene ambiguous. CDR1 and CDR2 (germline): MRHNA, SNTAGT. Trimming took off 0 bases at V and 7 bases at J, with 9 bases between the two ends. The CDR3 spans 13 residues.

This clonotype was recorded at least ten times. V is TRBV5-1 and J is TRBJ2-1; D is unclear. The germline V and J ends were trimmed by 4 bases and 7 bases, with 12 bases remaining between them. The germline V gene has CDR1 SGHRS and CDR2 YFSETQ. The CDR3 consists of 13 residues. DNA of the CDR3: TGCGCCAGCAGCCGATCGACCAGAAATGAGCAGTTCTTC. Translating gives CASSRSTRNEQFF.

This clonotype has a count of ten or more. The chain links TRBV20-1 to TRBJ2-1, with 14 positions matching TRBD2. The CDR3 is 16 residues long. After removal of 3 bases from V and 5 bases from J, the junction contained 6 bases not matched to a gene. The germline gives CDR1 DFQATT, CDR2 SNEGSKA (reference sequence). DNA of the CDR3: TGCAGTGCTAGGGCCCTGGGACTAGCGGGGGACAATGAGCAGTTCTTC. Its translation is CSARALGLAGDNEQFF.

This clonotype was seen at least ten times. The rearrangement uses TRBV5-8 and TRBJ2-7; D is undetermined. Trimming took off 6 bases at V and 5 bases at J, with 15 bases between the two ends. This CDR3 is 13 amino acids long. Germline V gene sequence: CDR1 SGHTS, CDR2 YDEGEE. In DNA, the CDR3 is TGTGCCAGCAACACATACGGGCCGGACGAGCAGTACTTC. Its protein is CASNTYGPDEQYF.

This clonotype has at least ten counts. The CDR3 loop reads CASSQEIVNTEAFF. The CDR3 DNA sequence: TGTGCCAGCAGCCAAGAAATCGTGAACACTGAAGCTTTCTTT. The chain recombines TRBV3-1 with TRBJ1-1, with D unresolved. Germline V gene lookup returns CDR1 LGHDT and CDR2 YNNKEL (reference sequence). Trimming removed 0 bases at V and 0 bases at J, with 5 bases between. This CDR3 region has 14 residues.

J is TRBJ2-2 and V is TRBV5-1; D is ambiguous. Trimming took 4 bases from V and 4 from J, leaving 8 bases between them. Germline assignment: CDR1 SGHRS and CDR2 YFSETQ. CDR3 length equals 13 residues. The CDR3 sequence is CASSADPTGELFF. CDR3 DNA sequence: TGCGCCAGCAGCGCAGACCCCACCGGGGAGCTGTTTTTT.

This clonotype appeared many times. The J gene is TRBJ1-1, the V gene TRBV12-3 or TRBV12-4; no clear D gene. V lost 4 bases and J 3 bases, leaving 0 bases between the germline ends. There are 10 residues in the CDR3. The CDR3 nucleotides are TGTGCCAGCAGTTACACTGAAGCTTTCTTT. This sequence encodes CASSYTEAFF.

This clonotype was seen repeatedly, ten times or more. The chain is built from TRBV25-1 and TRBJ1-1; D remains unclear. V lost 6 bases, J lost 4 bases, and 9 bases lay in between. The germline CDR1 and CDR2 sequences are MGHDK and SYGVNS. The CDR3 loop spans 12 amino acids. The CDR3 DNA reads as TGTGCCAGCAGCCCGGGCATCACTGAAGCTTTCTTT. It is translated as CASSPGITEAFF.

This clonotype was seen at least ten times. The chain uses TRBV2 and TRBJ1-5; no definite D call. The CDR3 has 13 amino acids. Germline V lookup: CDR1 SNHLY, CDR2 FYNNEI. V lost 4 bases and J 6 bases, leaving 10 bases between the germline ends. The CDR3 coding sequence is TGTGCCAGCAGTGTCGATGGGCGTCAGCCCCAGCATTTT. It specifies CASSVDGRQPQHF.

This clonotype was counted many times. CDR3 residues: CSAHREFRMDNEQFF. In DNA, the CDR3 is TGCAGTGCCCACAGGGAGTTTAGGATGGACAATGAGCAGTTCTTC. The chain links TRBV20-1 to TRBJ2-1; D is possibly TRBD1 (6 bases). The V and J ends lost 6 bases and 5 bases respectively, with 20 bases between them. The CDR3 runs 15 residues. Germline V CDR1 and CDR2: DFQATT, SNEGSKA (reference sequence).

This clonotype was observed many times. The rearrangement links TRBV7-8 to TRBJ1-1; weak D call: TRBD1 (5 bases). Germline lookup yields CDR1 SGHVS and CDR2 FQNEAQ. V lost 7 bases, J lost 1 base, and 13 bases lay in between. The CDR3 covers 14 residues. CDR3 DNA: TGTGCCAGCAACCATAGGCAGGGGAACACTGAAGCTTTCTTT. As protein: CASNHRQGNTEAFF.

This clonotype was seen at least ten times. This sequence joins TRBV27 and TRBJ2-5; D remains ambiguous. This CDR3 is 18 amino acids long. The ends were cut back, 3 bases at V and 0 bases at J, with 20 bases in the middle. CDR1 and CDR2 (germline): MNHEY, SMNVEV (reference sequence). CDR3 bases: TGTGCCAGCAGTTTCCCACCGAGAGATGACGAATACCAAGAGACCCAGTACTTC. Translated: CASSFPPRDDEYQETQYF.

At least ten counts were recorded for this clonotype. The V call is TRBV9, the J call TRBJ2-1; D is undetermined. This CDR3 has 11 residues. Trimming stripped 2 bases from V and 6 bases from J, with 3 bases between. Germline V lookup: CDR1 SGDLS, CDR2 YYNGEE. In nucleotides, the CDR3 is TGTGCCAGCAGCGTGGTCAATGAGCAGTTCTTC. Translating it yields CASSVVNEQFF.

This clonotype was counted at least ten times. V gene TRBV12-3 or TRBV12-4 combines with J gene TRBJ2-1; 7 bases agree with TRBD1. V shed 7 bases, J shed 7 bases, and the junction held 13 bases outside the gene matches. CDR3 length: 15 residues. Written as DNA, the CDR3 is TGTGCCAGCAACCGAGTTCCGGGACAGAGGAATGAGCAGTTCTTC. This codes for CASNRVPGQRNEQFF.

This clonotype was detected once. The rearrangement links TRBV5-1 to TRBJ1-1; perhaps TRBD1 as D (5 bases). From germline, CDR1 is SGHRS and CDR2 YFSETQ. V lost 4 bases and J 0 bases, leaving 13 bases between the germline ends. The CDR3 is 15 amino acids. CDR3 DNA sequence: TGCGCCAGCAGCCCGGGCCGGGGCGTGAACACTGAAGCTTTCTTT. Protein: CASSPGRGVNTEAFF.

This clonotype was seen at least ten times. The gene calls are TRBV29-1 and TRBJ2-1; TRBD1 matches 8 bases. This CDR3 region has 14 residues. Germline V gene sequence: CDR1 SQVTM, CDR2 ANQGSEA. V trimming: 6 bases; J trimming: 4 bases; junction bases outside the gene matches: 8. The CDR3 DNA reads as TGCAGCGTGGTAGGACAGGGAAGGTACAATGAGCAGTTCTTC. This translates into CSVVGQGRYNEQFF.

Many counts were recorded for this clonotype. The J gene is TRBJ1-4, the V gene TRBV7-8; 9 bases are shared with TRBD1. The CDR3 runs to 16 residues. The V gene's germline CDR1 is SGHVS and CDR2 FQNEAQ. V lost 5 bases, J lost 0 bases, and 4 bases stayed unmatched. CDR3 sequence: CASSIRQGATNEKLFF. CDR3 nucleotide sequence: TGTGCCAGCAGCATCAGACAGGGGGCAACTAATGAAAAACTGTTTTTT. The variable domain in full, with the rest retrieved from reference TRBV7-8 and TRBJ1-4, is GAGVSQSPRYKVAKRGQDVALRCDPISGHVSLFWYQQALGQGPEFLTYFQNEAQLDKSGLPSDRFFAERPEGSVSTLKIQRTQQEDSAVYLCASSIRQGATNEKLFFGSGTQLSVL.

This clonotype was seen ten or more times. The DNA of the CDR3 is TGTGCCAGCAGCTTAGCTTTCGGGACCCTAAACGAAAAACTGTTTTTT. Protein: CASSLAFGTLNEKLFF. V is TRBV7-2 and J is TRBJ1-4; D is possibly TRBD1 (5 bases). Between the trimmed V and J ends, which lost 0 bases and 8 bases, there was a span of 16 bases. Germline V lookup: CDR1 SGHTA, CDR2 FQGNSA. This CDR3 comprises 16 residues.